This note documents a single TCR beta chain sequence. This entry belongs to a study of blood T cell repertoires in COVID-19. Background on the study: Italy, Spain and the United States were the sources of the convalescent and acute COVID-19 samples. In each case, the material was cDNA or gDNA derived from T cells, B-cell-depleted T cells, or PBMCs.

Authors' analysis steps: For nucleated cells, counts were estimated from reference gene primer amplification. Generated by immunoSEQ multiplex PCR, the TCRdb table keeps only in-frame clones and is missing some. D and trimming were read from the DNA, whereas the V and J calls and clone size are those reported in that table. Among 100,000 to 150,000 clones listed, 80% to 85% were seen once. The germline V and J ends were trimmed by 0 bases and 0 bases, with 11 bases remaining between them. The germline V gene has CDR1 SGDLS and CDR2 YYNGEE. CDR3 length: 16 residues. The J gene is TRBJ2-3, the V gene TRBV9, with D perhaps matching TRBD2 (5 bases). The sequence came from a woman aged 50 to 60 with acute or convalescent COVID-19. Input material: peripheral blood. The CDR3 nucleotides read TGTGCCAGCAGCGTAGAAGCTAGCACCAGCACAGATACGCAGTATTTT. Its translation: CASSVEASTSTDTQYF.